Listed here is a single T cell receptor beta chain. This clone has only a few counts. Its target antigen remains unknown. Base-call qualities are not available, and no considerably larger clone is one nucleotide away. Donors were healthy HIV-negative adults with no recently reported acute infections or vaccinations. All donors were Caucasian adults living in Nashville, Tennessee, USA. CD4+ T cells were enriched through magnetic negative selection, after which naive cells were positively selected on CD45RA and the remaining negative fraction served as the memory subset. After blood collection by leukapheresis, PBMCs were isolated using Ficoll-Histopaque density gradient centrifugation and then cryopreserved in the vapor phase of liquid nitrogen. Analytical flow cytometry was used to check the purity and quantity of every magnetically sorted T cell population. Each sorted fraction had its genomic DNA isolated and then quantified by UV absorbance on a Nanodrop 2000c.

The CDR3 contains 15 residues, cysteine and phenylalanine counted. Only CDR3 DNA is held: 45 bases, read in frame from base 1. V sheds 3 bases and J sheds 6 bases, leaving 21 bases between their ends. The CDR1 and CDR2 encoded by the germline V gene (reference sequence) are GTSNPN and SVGIG. Using the deep immunoSEQ assay, TCR CDR3 regions were amplified from genomic DNA by multiplex PCR. Extracted genomic DNA from each cell subset was distributed evenly across all wells of several immunoSEQ 96-well plates, and each plate was treated as a replicate. For sorted subsets, roughly 0.2 ug genomic DNA, equal to 30,000 or so T cell genomes, was loaded into each replicate PCR. The purified libraries were quantified using a Qubit 3.0 fluorometer, sized with a Bioanalyzer 2100, and then quantified again using the KAPA Library Quantification kit. Each immunoSEQ 96-well plate was sequenced on its own single-read 150-cycle Illumina NextSeq 550 flow cell. In the source study's methods: Because only junctional sequences without quality scores were contained in the immunoSEQ output, filtering matching that applied to full-length reads could not be performed. Sequences were annotated with PyIR, a Python wrapper for IgBLAST v1.9, using IMGT germline references to assign V/J genes and CDR3. Reads with weak V/J assignments (E-value above 1e-6), missing CDR3, stop codons, out-of-frame junctions, or ambiguous translated residues were removed. A V3J clonotype was defined by an identical inferred V gene, J gene, and CDR3 amino acid sequence. Percentage overlap between repertoires was calculated by dividing the number of shared unique clonotypes by the size of the smaller repertoire. RTK rarefaction, the Chao1 estimator, and Recon v2.1 estimates of unobserved clonotypes were used to assess repertoire richness. OLGA was used to compute generation probabilities for all TCRbeta clonotypes that the gDNA method yielded from a few donors. As stored in TCRdb, this immuneACCESS dataset retains in-frame rearrangements with V and J assigned. A fraction of the clones does not appear; measured against another copy, unresolved V genes explain less than half of the discrepancy, and the remainder lacks a known reason. Clone size and the V and J calls come from that table; the DNA yielded D and trimming. This sample lists about 180,000 clones; just under 95% were detected once. In total, the top ten clones hold 0.067% of the sample.

This specimen comes from a study of shared clonotypes between healthy human individuals (dated by TCRdb to the early 2020s). Notes on the research overall: Three men and two women, aged 18 to 49 years, made up the cohort. Per donor, three plates each were used for CD4 naive and CD4 memory, two for CD8 naive, and one for CD8 memory. Between about 0.8 and 9.5 billion PBMCs per donor were obtained by leukapheresis. Blood TCR repertoires of roughly five healthy adults were deeply sequenced to estimate repertoire size and the extent of clonotype sharing between individuals. Different laboratories and diverse techniques were used to prepare libraries and sequence TCR repertoires, to increase sequencing depth and limit assay-specific biases. Overall results and qualifications from the work: Naive subsets generally had larger estimated clonotype richness than memory subsets. Sampling was limited to blood, and TCR repertoires in tissue likely differ from TCR repertoires in blood. Even with the large sequencing depth, rarefaction of the sorted-subset datasets indicated that sequencing was incomplete. Higher generation probabilities were observed for clonotypes shared by all four sorted-subset donors than for non-shared clonotypes. Because the study included only a small number of donors, the genetic and exposure-history diversity represented was limited. About 5% of naive CD4, 3.5% of naive CD8, about 2.4% of memory CD4, and about 0.4% of memory CD8 clonotypes were shared across several donors. Based on pairwise subsampling, the degree of clonotype sharing among donors was expected to be affected by sequencing depth.

This TCR came from a woman aged 30 to 39 in good health. The sequenced sample consisted of naive CD4+ T cells sorted from blood. The sample's cell subset or site, from its label and the paper: CD45RA+ positively selected. The chain couples TRBV30 to TRBJ2-7, with the D segment possibly TRBD1 or TRBD2, each aligning over 6 bases. The nucleotide sequence reads TGTGCCTGGAGGCAGAGGGGGGAGGACTACCGCGAGCAGTACTTC. The encoded protein is CAWRQRGEDYREQYF.